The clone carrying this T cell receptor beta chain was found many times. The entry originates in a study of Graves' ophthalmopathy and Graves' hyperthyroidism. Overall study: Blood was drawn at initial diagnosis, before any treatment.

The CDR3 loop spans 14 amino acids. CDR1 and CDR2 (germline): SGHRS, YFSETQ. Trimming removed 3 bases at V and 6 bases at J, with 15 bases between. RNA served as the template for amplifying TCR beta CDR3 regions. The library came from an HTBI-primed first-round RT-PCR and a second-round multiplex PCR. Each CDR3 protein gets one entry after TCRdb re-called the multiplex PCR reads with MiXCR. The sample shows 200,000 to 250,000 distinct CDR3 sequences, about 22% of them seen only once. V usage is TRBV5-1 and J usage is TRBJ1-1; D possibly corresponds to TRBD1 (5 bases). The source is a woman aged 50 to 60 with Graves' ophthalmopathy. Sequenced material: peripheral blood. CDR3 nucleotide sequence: TGCGCCAGCAGCTACCAGGCAGGGAGCGCTGAAGCTTTCTTT. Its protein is CASSYQAGSAEAFF.